The 12 T cell receptor beta chains below come from one sample, sequenced in a study of T cell repertoires in cytomegalovirus infection. TCRdb independently ran MiXCR on the reads; one entry per CDR3 protein. The sample includes roughly 120,000 distinct CDR3 sequences, around 30% of them seen just once. No antigen has been assigned to these receptors. The sequenced sample was CD8+ T cells from cultured PBMCs, obtained from culture after CMV antigen stimulation. The origin of the receptors is a human donor in good health (CMV status not recorded). Some clones in this sample may be carry-over from other donors' samples.

This clonotype was recorded once. The rearrangement uses TRBV7-2 and TRBJ1-1; no firm D call. V gave up 7 bases and J gave up 1 base, with 10 bases separating them. From germline, CDR1 is SGHTA and CDR2 FQGNSA. This CDR3 is 13 amino acids long. In nucleotides, the CDR3 is TGTGCCAGCACTCAACACCCGAACACTGAAGCTTTCTTT. Protein sequence: CASTQHPNTEAFF.

This chain joins TRBV12-3 or TRBV12-4 and TRBJ2-7; D gene uncertain. There are 14 residues in the CDR3. The V end lost 3 bases, the J end lost 0 bases, and 9 bases lay between the germline ends. The CDR3 DNA reads TGTGCCAGCAGTTTTGGCGGTGTCTCCTACGAGCAGTACTTC. It encodes CASSFGGVSYEQYF.

The chain recombines TRBV2 with TRBJ2-3; 7 bases are a match to TRBD2. CDR1 SNHLY and CDR2 FYNNEI come from the germline V gene. The CDR3 length is 11 residues. V was pared by 7 bases and J by 5 bases, with 0 bases of the junction left unmatched. The CDR3 protein is CASTGGDTQYF. The CDR3 region has the DNA TGTGCCAGCACGGGGGGAGATACGCAGTATTTT.

The chain joins TRBV3-1 to TRBJ1-2; no clear D gene. The germline CDR1 and CDR2 sequences are LGHDT and YNNKEL (reference sequence). Trimming took off 5 bases at V and 6 bases at J, with 13 bases between the two ends. The CDR3 extends over 13 amino acids. The CDR3 is CASSVDGVHGYTF. The CDR3 DNA is TGTGCCAGCAGCGTGGACGGGGTCCATGGCTACACCTTC.

V and J are TRBV20-1 and TRBJ2-2, with D uncertain. From germline, CDR1 is DFQATT and CDR2 SNEGSKA (reference sequence). CDR3 length: 10 residues. The V end lost 5 bases, the J end lost 6 bases, and 4 bases lay between the germline ends. CDR3 nucleotides: TGCAGTGCTTACGCCGGGGAGCTGTTTTTT. Translated: CSAYAGELFF.

This chain joins TRBV5-1 and TRBJ1-3; no clear D. The CDR3 contains 15 residues. V was trimmed by 4 bases and J by 1 base, leaving 12 bases between them. Per the germline V gene, CDR1 is SGHRS and CDR2 is YFSETQ. For the CDR3, the DNA is TGCGCCAGCAGCCCAGCCCCCAATTCTGGAAACACCATATATTTT. It yields the protein CASSPAPNSGNTIYF.

The V and J genes are TRBV3-1 and TRBJ2-7; D gene ambiguous. Germline V gene data show CDR1 as LGHDT and CDR2 as YNNKEL (reference sequence). The germline V and J ends were trimmed by 4 bases and 5 bases, with 9 bases remaining between them. The CDR3 length is 12 residues. The CDR3 DNA reads as TGTGCCAGCAGCCCGACGTCCCACGAGCAGTACTTC. It translates to CASSPTSHEQYF.

The chain's CDR3 is CASSHTPLAGGITDTQYF. The DNA for the CDR3 is TGTGCCAGCAGCCACACACCCCTAGCGGGGGGGATCACAGATACGCAGTATTTT. The V and J genes are TRBV7-9 and TRBJ2-3; TRBD2 matches 12 bases. Germline CDR1 is SEHNR and CDR2 is FQNEAQ (reference sequence). Trimming removed 5 bases from V and 2 bases from J; junction bases left unmatched: 11. This CDR3 region has 18 residues.

This clonotype was counted a single time. CDR3 bases: TGTGCCAGCAATTCATCGGGGGGCCTGGACAATGAGCAGTTCTTC. Translating gives CASNSSGGLDNEQFF. The chain carries TRBV12-3 or TRBV12-4 and TRBJ2-1; a weak D match, TRBD2 (7 bases). Trimming cost V 7 bases and J 5 bases, with 18 bases left between them. The CDR3 consists of 15 residues.

The chain has TRBV6-6 and TRBJ2-2, with 8 bases identical to TRBD2. V shed 5 bases and J 6 bases; nucleotides not matched to a gene: 5. Germline V gene data show CDR1 as MNHNY and CDR2 as SVGAGI (reference sequence). The CDR3 runs 14 residues. The CDR3 sequence is CASSISGGAGELFF. The DNA of the CDR3 is TGTGCCAGCAGTATAAGCGGGGGTGCCGGGGAGCTGTTTTTT.

This clonotype occurred many times. The V call is TRBV28, the J call TRBJ2-3; the D gene is possibly TRBD2 (7 bases). V dropped 5 bases and J dropped 0 bases, with 18 bases sitting between them. The CDR3 is made up of 17 amino acids. CDR1 is MDHEN and CDR2 is SYDVKM in the germline V gene. The CDR3: CASSGGAGSPSTDTQYF. DNA for the CDR3: TGTGCCAGCAGTGGGGGGGCGGGTTCCCCTAGCACAGATACGCAGTATTTT. Looking up the rest from reference TRBV28 and TRBJ2-3 gives the full variable domain: DVKVTQSSRYLVKRTGEKVFLECVQDMDHENMFWYRQDPGLGLRLIYFSYDVKMKEKGDIPEGYSVSREKKERFSLILESASTNQTSMYLCASSGGAGSPSTDTQYFGPGTRLTVL.

This clonotype was detected ten times or more. The genes are TRBV7-3 and TRBJ2-3, with D perhaps being TRBD1 or TRBD2 (5 bases each). CDR1 SGHTA and CDR2 FQGTGA come from the germline V gene. The CDR3 totals 15 residues. With 5 bases removed from V and 2 bases from J, the gap between germline ends came to 14 bases. The CDR3 region is CASSPVRGATDTQYF. CDR3 sequence (DNA): TGTGCCAGCAGCCCCGTTAGAGGGGCCACAGATACGCAGTATTTT.